The 13 T cell receptor beta chains in this list originate from one sample, sequenced in a study of blood T cell repertoires in COVID-19. Method: immunoSEQ multiplex PCR; TCRdb's copy keeps in-frame clones and lacks some. The repertoire holds more than 90,000 clones, with approximately 91% as singletons. Sequencing input: peripheral blood. These receptors came from a man between 45 and 60 years old with acute or convalescent COVID-19.

For the CDR3, the DNA is TGTGCCTGGAGTTCACGGGACAGGGGGCGCTTAGGCGAAAAACTGTTTTTT. Translating it yields CAWSSRDRGRLGEKLFF. The chain carries TRBV30 and TRBJ1-4; TRBD1 agrees at 12 bases. Trimming removed 2 bases from V and 8 bases from J; junction bases left unmatched: 12. The CDR3 consists of 17 residues. Germline values: CDR1 GTSNPN, CDR2 SVGIG (reference sequence).

J is TRBJ2-7 and V is TRBV4-1; D is uncertain. V lost 7 bases and J lost 2, with 9 bases in between. The CDR3 loop spans 12 amino acids. Per germline, CDR1 MGHRA and CDR2 YSYEKL. The CDR3 loop reads CASTGSAYEQYF. The CDR3 DNA follows: TGCGCCAGCACAGGCAGTGCCTACGAGCAGTACTTC.

The chain uses TRBV7-2 and TRBJ2-3; 10 bases line up with TRBD2. J was trimmed by 1 base and V by 7 bases; bases with no gene match: 5. The germline gives CDR1 SGHTA, CDR2 FQGNSA. The CDR3 runs 15 residues. The CDR3 protein is CASKASGGGTDTQYF. The CDR3 nucleotides read TGTGCCAGCAAAGCTAGCGGGGGAGGCACAGATACGCAGTATTTT.

This clone was seen more than once but under ten times. The chain couples TRBV29-1 to TRBJ2-1; tentative D call: TRBD2 (5 bases). The CDR3 length is 14 residues. CDR1 and CDR2 (germline): SQVTM, ANQGSEA. Trimming removed 6 bases at V and 2 bases at J, with 14 bases between. As DNA, the CDR3 is TGCAGCGTCCACCTAGCTGATGCCTACAATGAGCAGTTCTTC. It yields the protein CSVHLADAYNEQFF.

This clone has only one observation. Other DNA sequences within the sample encode an identical CDR3. The chain employs TRBV5-1 and TRBJ2-5; TRBD1 aligns across 7 bases. Germline-derived CDR1 and CDR2 are SGHRS and YFSETQ. The CDR3 loop spans 13 amino acids. Unmatched junction bases numbered 4, after V lost 5 bases and J lost 3 bases. DNA for the CDR3: TGCGCCAGCAGGATAACAGGGGAAGAGACCCAGTACTTC. The encoded protein is CASRITGEETQYF.

V gene TRBV4-2 combines with J gene TRBJ1-4; D gene unclear. The CDR3 runs to 16 residues. Germline lookup yields CDR1 LGHNA and CDR2 YNFKEQ. V shed 6 bases and J shed 6 bases, with 20 bases lying between them. CDR3: CASRRTPGRVDEKLFF. The CDR3 DNA sequence: TGTGCCAGCAGACGGACTCCCGGGAGGGTGGATGAAAAACTGTTTTTT.

The rearrangement joins TRBV5-4 to TRBJ2-1, with 9 bases fitting TRBD2. V lost 5 bases and J lost 8; bases outside the gene matches: 8. The CDR3 totals 14 residues. Germline loops: CDR1 SGHNT, CDR2 YYREEE (reference sequence). CDR3 in amino acids: CASSLLAGDDEQFF. CDR3 sequence (DNA): TGTGCCAGCAGTCTTTTAGCGGGGGACGATGAGCAGTTCTTC. The entire variable domain, with the rest obtained from reference TRBV5-4 and TRBJ2-1, is as follows: ETGVTQSPTHLIKTRGQQVTLRCSSQSGHNTVSWYQQALGQGPQFIFQYYREEENGRGNFPPRFSGLQFPNYSSELNVNALELDDSALYLCASSLLAGDDEQFFGPGTRLTVL.

This chain links TRBV6-5 with TRBJ1-2, with D possibly being TRBD1 (6 bases). V gave up 8 bases and J gave up 4 bases, with 20 bases separating them. Germline CDR1 MNHEY, CDR2 SVGAGI. The CDR3 contains 15 residues. CDR3 residues: CASHLGGGVSYGYTF. The CDR3 coding sequence is TGTGCCAGCCACTTAGGGGGGGGTGTCTCCTATGGCTACACCTTC.

V usage is TRBV29-1 and J usage is TRBJ1-2, with unresolved D. The CDR3 runs 12 residues. Germline CDR1 is SQVTM and CDR2 is ANQGSEA. Deletions cut 0 bases from V and 5 bases from J, with 7 bases between. This CDR3 is CSVEEYTYGYTF. CDR3 sequence (DNA): TGCAGCGTTGAAGAATACACGTATGGCTACACCTTC.

The V gene is TRBV7-8, the J gene TRBJ1-1; 8 bases fit TRBD1. Trimming at V came to 5 bases and at J to 0 bases, leaving 5 bases not matched to a gene. This CDR3 has 15 amino acids. CDR1 SGHVS and CDR2 FQNEAQ come from the germline V gene. This chain's CDR3 is CASSMQGAMNTEAFF. The CDR3, as DNA: TGTGCCAGCAGCATGCAGGGGGCAATGAACACTGAAGCTTTCTTT.

This chain links TRBV9 with TRBJ2-5; TRBD2 might be the D (6 bases). The V and J ends lost 4 bases and 7 bases respectively, with 20 bases between them. This CDR3 is 15 amino acids long. From germline, CDR1 is SGDLS and CDR2 YYNGEE. The CDR3 DNA is TGTGCCAGCAGCTTAATCGACGGAGGGCGCGGGACCCAGTACTTC. This sequence encodes CASSLIDGGRGTQYF.

This clone was observed a single time. The chain carries TRBV3-1 (or the pseudogene TRBV3-2) and TRBJ2-7; D is possibly TRBD1 (6 bases). The CDR3 consists of 12 residues. The V end was cut by 4 bases, the J end by 5 bases, with 9 bases between. From germline, CDR1 is LGHDT and CDR2 YNNKEL (reference sequence). CDR3 DNA sequence: TGTGCCAGCAGCCTCCGGACAGACGAGCAGTACTTC. This sequence encodes CASSLRTDEQYF.

The J gene is TRBJ2-4, the V gene TRBV9, with TRBD1 matching 7 bases. This CDR3 comprises 15 residues. The junction had 9 bases not matched to a gene; V was cut back by 4 bases and J by 5 bases. Germline-derived CDR1 and CDR2 are SGDLS and YYNGEE. CDR3 region: CASSPRTGWENIQYF. CDR3 sequence (DNA): TGTGCCAGCAGCCCCCGGACAGGTTGGGAAAACATTCAGTACTTC. Full variable domain (missing parts from reference TRBV9 and TRBJ2-4): DSGVTQTPKHLITATGQRVTLRCSPRSGDLSVYWYQQSLDQGLQFLIQYYNGEERAKGNILERFSAQQFPDLHSELNLSSLELGDSALYFCASSPRTGWENIQYFGAGTRLSVL.